The rows below give T cell receptor beta chains drawn from one sample of a study of cytomegalovirus exposure and HLA in healthy donors. Clones were read by immunoSEQ multiplex PCR, and TCRdb kept only the in-frame ones, dropping some. The sample yields 100,000 to 150,000 clones, more than 75% seen once. The specimen was PBMCs. The source of these receptors is a female donor in good health and CMV-seronegative. CDR3s include the opening cysteine and the closing phenylalanine or tryptophan. A D gene is named only where the DNA matches it firmly. Some rows mark clone size as missing; the rest say once, few, many or name a class of expanded clone.

TRBV7-8	NA	TRBJ2-3	NA	TGTGCCAGCAGCTTAGGGGCCGCCGGGGAGACGCAGTATTTT	CASSLGAAGETQYF
TRBV2	TRBD1	TRBJ2-2	few	TGTGCCAGCAGGAGGGACAGGGCGGGCACCGGGGAGCTGTTTTTT	CASRRDRAGTGELFF
TRBV5-1	TRBD1	TRBJ1-1	few	TGCGCCAGCAGCCCGTCTAGGACAGGGATGAACACTGAAGCTTTCTTT	CASSPSRTGMNTEAFF
TRBV20-1	NA	TRBJ2-1	few	TGCAGTGCTCGGGAGAGGGGTGAGCAGTTCTTC	CSARERGEQFF
TRBV5-1	TRBD1	TRBJ2-1	NA	TGCGCCAGCAGCTCAAGACAGGGGGTCTCCAATGAGCAGTTCTTC	CASSSRQGVSNEQFF
TRBV7-9	NA	TRBJ1-2	NA	TGTGCCAGCAGCTTGCCGGCAGCTAGCTATGGCTACACCTTC	CASSLPAASYGYTF
TRBV9	NA	TRBJ2-1	NA	TGTGCCAGCAGCGTAGGGGGAGGATCCTACAATGAGCAGTTCTTC	CASSVGGGSYNEQFF
TRBV9	NA	TRBJ2-1	NA	TGTGCCAGCAGCCCCCCCCCGAGTGAGCCCTACAATGAGCAGTTCTTC	CASSPPPSEPYNEQFF
TRBV6-1	TRBD1	TRBJ1-2	NA	TGTGCCAGCAGATATGGACAGGGCAACCACTATGGCTACACCTTC	CASRYGQGNHYGYTF
TRBV2	TRBD2	TRBJ2-2	NA	TGTGCCAGCAGCGCTAGCGGGAGCGCCGGGGAGCTGTTTTTT	CASSASGSAGELFF
TRBV6-6	NA	TRBJ1-1	NA	TGTGCCAGCAGTTACGTAAAGAACACTGAAGCTTTCTTT	CASSYVKNTEAFF
TRBV5-1	TRBD1	TRBJ2-1	NA	TGCGCCAGCAGCTTGACCGACAGGGGGTGGGTCAATGAGCAGTTCTTC	CASSLTDRGWVNEQFF
TRBV29-1	NA	TRBJ2-3	NA	TGCAGCGTTGAACGGCTAGCAGGTACAGATACGCAGTATTTT	CSVERLAGTDTQYF
TRBV2	NA	TRBJ2-7	NA	TGTGCCAGCAGCTTCGGGTCTCAAGACGAGCAGTACTTC	CASSFGSQDEQYF
TRBV18	TRBD1	TRBJ1-2	few	TGTGCCAGCTCGACAGGCGGGACAGAGGGATACGGCTACACCTTC	CASSTGGTEGYGYTF
TRBV6-5	TRBD1	TRBJ1-1	NA	TGTGCCAGCAGTTACCTTAGGGACAGAAACACTGAAGCTTTCTTT	CASSYLRDRNTEAFF
TRBV5-6	NA	TRBJ2-1	NA	TGTGCCAGCAGCGGGCTTTTGAGGGAGGGGGATGAGCAGTTCTTC	CASSGLLREGDEQFF
TRBV25-1	TRBD1	TRBJ1-2	once	TGTGCCAGCAGTGAGTCGGACAGGGAAGTTCTAAGTGGCTACACCTTC	CASSESDREVLSGYTF
TRBV6-1	NA	TRBJ2-7	NA	TGTGCCACCTTCGATCCGGTCTACGAGCAGTACTTC	CATFDPVYEQYF
TRBV11-3	TRBD1	TRBJ2-1	NA	TGTGCCAGCAGCTTAGAAGGGACAGGGAACTACAATGAGCAGTTCTTC	CASSLEGTGNYNEQFF
TRBV29-1	NA	TRBJ2-2	NA	TGCAGCGTGCTCGCGGTCGCGAACACCGGGGAGCTGTTTTTT	CSVLAVANTGELFF
TRBV28	TRBD2	TRBJ2-7	NA	TGTGCCAGCAGAGAGAGCGGGAAGGGCTACGAGCAGTACTTC	CASRESGKGYEQYF
TRBV30	NA	TRBJ1-1	NA	TGTGCCTGGAGCACCGGGATGAACACTGAAGCTTTCTTT	CAWSTGMNTEAFF
TRBV18	TRBD2	TRBJ2-7	NA	TGTGCCAGCTCACCACAGAGCGGGAGGGGTCCCCCCGAGCAGTACTTC	CASSPQSGRGPPEQYF
TRBV20-1	NA	TRBJ1-2	NA	TGCAGTGCTGGGGCCGGCTACACCTTC	CSAGAGYTF
TRBV27	NA	TRBJ1-1	NA	TGTGCCAGCAGTTTATCGGCGAACACTGAAGCTTTCTTT	CASSLSANTEAFF
TRBV2	TRBD2	TRBJ2-3	NA	TGTGCCAGCAAGGGACTAGCTCAAGATACGCAGTATTTT	CASKGLAQDTQYF